One and the same sample provided the 8 T cell receptor beta chains below, sequenced in a study of Ad26.COV2.S vaccination and SARS-CoV-2 variants. As to treatment: 19 received Ad26.COV2.S at low or high dose, single or two shots; roughly five received placebo; per-sample allocation not given. All samples were drawn on day 63, counting from the first vaccine or placebo injection. Here immunoSEQ multiplex PCR was the method, and the copy in TCRdb shows in-frame clones only, minus some. Of about 400,000 clones listed, 85% to 90% are singletons. The sample was peripheral blood, taken in a trial of Ad26.COV2.S vaccine versus placebo. The source is a person between 18 and 59 years old who received the Ad26.COV2.S COVID-19 vaccine or a placebo.

The chain is built from TRBV7-2 and TRBJ2-1, with D possibly being TRBD2 (7 bases). The CDR3 is made up of 16 amino acids. The germline V gene encodes CDR1 SGHTA and CDR2 FQGNSA. V gave up 2 bases and J gave up 4 bases, with 15 bases separating them. The CDR3 reads CASSLLGGGQYNEQFF. CDR3 in DNA: TGTGCCAGCAGCTTATTAGGGGGGGGCCAGTACAATGAGCAGTTCTTC. Using reference TRBV7-2 and TRBJ2-1 for the parts outside the CDR3, the full variable domain is GAGVSQSPSNKVTEKGKDVELRCDPISGHTALYWYRQSLGQGLEFLIYFQGNSAPDKSGLPSDRFSAERTGGSVSTLTIQRTQQEDSAVYLCASSLLGGGQYNEQFFGPGTRLTVL.

This clone was seen a single time. V is TRBV19 and J is TRBJ1-5; D unresolved. Trimming stripped 2 bases from V and 5 bases from J, with 13 bases between. Germline CDR1 LNHDA, CDR2 SQIVND (reference sequence). The CDR3 covers 15 residues. The DNA for the CDR3 is TGTGCCAGTAGTATATCCCCCGAAGGAGATCAGCCCCAGCATTTT. Translated, it gives CASSISPEGDQPQHF.

This sequence joins TRBV7-2 and TRBJ2-3; D may be TRBD2 (6 bases). This CDR3 has 16 residues. Trimming removed 1 base at V and 2 bases at J, with 13 bases between. Germline CDR1 SGHTA, CDR2 FQGNSA. DNA of the CDR3: TGTGCCAGCAGCTTAGGGAGGGGTCCTAACACAGATACGCAGTATTTT. Its protein is CASSLGRGPNTDTQYF.

The chain combines TRBV6-5 with TRBJ1-6; no definite D call. Germline CDR1 MNHEY, CDR2 SVGAGI. This CDR3 is built from 11 residues. The V end was cut by 10 bases, the J end by 9 bases, with 10 bases between. The CDR3 protein is CATSSGSPLHF. The CDR3 DNA reads TGTGCCACGTCGTCGGGTTCACCCCTCCACTTT.

This rearrangement joins TRBV19 to TRBJ1-2, with no clear D. The germline gives CDR1 LNHDA, CDR2 SQIVND (reference sequence). The CDR3 sequence is 13 residues long. V was shortened by 0 bases and J by 7 bases, with 9 bases between the two germline ends. The CDR3 DNA reads as TGTGCCAGTAGTATAGAAGGTTTCTCTGGCTACACCTTC. Amino acid sequence: CASSIEGFSGYTF.

This clone was detected only once. V gene TRBV6-2 or TRBV6-3 combines with J gene TRBJ2-5; a possible D gene is TRBD2 (6 bases). The CDR3 sequence is 11 residues long. CDR1 MNHEY and CDR2 SVGEGT come from the germline V gene. The V end lost 6 bases, the J end lost 9 bases, and 11 bases lay between the germline ends. The CDR3: CASSPPGAQYF. The CDR3 coding sequence is TGTGCCAGCAGCCCGCCGGGGGCCCAGTACTTC.

This clone was recorded only once. CDR3 sequence reads: CASSPRERQGRYNEQFF. The CDR3 DNA sequence: TGTGCCAGCAGCCCGAGAGAGAGACAGGGTCGTTACAATGAGCAGTTCTTC. The J gene is TRBJ2-1, the V gene TRBV13, with TRBD1 identical over 7 bases. V lost 5 bases and J lost 4; bases outside the gene matches: 14. This CDR3 has 17 amino acids. Germline V gene data show CDR1 as PRHDT and CDR2 as FYEKMQ (reference sequence).

This chain uses TRBV28 with TRBJ1-2; D is unclear. The germline gives CDR1 MDHEN, CDR2 SYDVKM. V was trimmed by 6 bases and J by 6 bases, leaving 14 bases between them. The CDR3 is 13 amino acids. The chain's CDR3 is CASSSTWTDGYTF. The CDR3 bases are TGTGCCAGCAGCTCGACCTGGACGGATGGCTACACCTTC.